This TCR beta chain was recorded in a study of shared clonotypes between healthy human individuals. The CDR3 runs to 15 residues. Trimming shortened V by 5 bases and J by 4 bases, and 17 bases separated the two germline ends. Looked up from germline, CDR1 is PRHDT and CDR2 is FYEKMQ (reference sequence). Across several immunoSEQ plates, the genomic DNA of each subset was split evenly. Sequenced by immunoSEQ multiplex PCR; TCRdb stores in-frame clones only, minus some. The repertoire holds about 2.4 million clones, with roughly 93% as singletons. The TCR was taken from a man aged 18 to 30 in good health. Some clones in this sample may be carry-over from other donors' samples. Sample: naive CD4+ T cells from PBMCs. Regarding subset: CD45RA+ positively selected. The chain joins TRBV13 to TRBJ1-1; perhaps TRBD1 as D (6 bases). The CDR3 DNA follows: TGTGCCAGCAGCACCCAAGAAACCAGGGGCACTGAAGCTTTCTTT. As protein: CASSTQETRGTEAFF.